This passage covers 14 T cell receptor beta chains from one sample sequenced in a study of cytomegalovirus exposure and HLA in healthy donors. Researchers ran the PCR with 60 Vbeta and 13 Jbeta primers. Clones were read by immunoSEQ multiplex PCR, and TCRdb kept only the in-frame ones, dropping some. The profile covers over 90,000 clones, with roughly three quarters appearing a single time and roughly 19% taken by the ten largest. The sample comprised PBMCs. The receptors were sampled from a woman between 55 and 75 years old in good health and CMV-seropositive.

This chain links TRBV18 with TRBJ2-5, with 7 bases matching TRBD1. The CDR3 loop spans 14 amino acids. J gave up 5 bases and V 4 bases, and 7 bases lay outside the gene matches. Germline V gene data show CDR1 as KGHSH and CDR2 as LQKENI. The CDR3 DNA is TGTGCCAGCTCACAGACAGGGTCAGGGGAGACCCAGTACTTC. Encoded protein: CASSQTGSGETQYF.

This CDR3 reads CASSKTGLGNQPQHF. The CDR3 DNA reads as TGTGCCAGCAGTAAGACAGGGTTGGGCAATCAGCCCCAGCATTTT. The V call is TRBV6-5, the J call TRBJ1-5; 7 positions agree with TRBD1. The CDR3 consists of 15 residues. V trimming: 5 bases; J trimming: 2 bases; junction bases outside the gene matches: 6. Germline loops: CDR1 MNHEY, CDR2 SVGAGI.

This clone has a single count. The J gene is TRBJ2-7, the V gene TRBV29-1; D unresolved. V was pared by 5 bases and J by 0 bases, with 8 bases between. Germline CDR1 and CDR2: SQVTM and ANQGSEA. This CDR3 comprises 12 residues. The DNA of the CDR3 is TGCAGCGTTTCCCAAAACTCCTACGAGCAGTACTTC. The encoded protein is CSVSQNSYEQYF.

This rearrangement joins TRBV6-5 to TRBJ2-7, with 11 positions matching TRBD2. This CDR3 spans 16 amino acids. With 0 bases clipped from V and 5 bases from J, the junction kept 6 bases outside the gene matches. The germline V gene encodes CDR1 MNHEY and CDR2 SVGAGI. The CDR3: CASSYSRLAGLNEQYF. The CDR3 nucleotides read TGTGCCAGCAGTTACTCCCGACTAGCGGGATTGAACGAGCAGTACTTC.

The chain employs TRBV5-1 and TRBJ1-2, with D possibly being TRBD1 (6 bases). V was shortened by 0 bases and J by 5 bases, with 17 bases between the two germline ends. CDR3 length equals 16 residues. Germline V gene sequence: CDR1 SGHRS, CDR2 YFSETQ. CDR3 sequence reads: CASSLEELQGGYGYTF. The DNA for the CDR3 is TGCGCCAGCAGCTTGGAAGAGCTACAGGGTGGTTATGGCTACACCTTC.

The genes are TRBV7-6 and TRBJ1-2, with 7 bases matching TRBD1. Germline loops: CDR1 SGHVS, CDR2 FNYEAQ. Unmatched junction bases numbered 14, after V lost 5 bases and J lost 8 bases. This CDR3 has 15 amino acids. The chain's CDR3 is CASSQEETGARGYTF. In nucleotides, the CDR3 is TGTGCCAGCAGCCAAGAGGAAACAGGGGCGCGCGGCTACACCTTC.

A word on this clone: The conserved closing phenylalanine or tryptophan is absent in this CDR3, likely reflecting a read error. The chain's CDR3 is CATDPRGGGNQPQHL. The CDR3 DNA reads as TGTGCCACCGACCCTCGGGGGGGCGGCAATCAGCCCCAGCATCTT. J is TRBJ1-5 and V is TRBV27; tentatively, D is TRBD1 (6 bases). In germline, CDR1 is MNHEY, CDR2 SMNVEV (reference sequence). The CDR3 is 15 residues long. Trimming removed 10 bases at V and 2 bases at J, with 18 bases between.

The chain carries TRBV18 and TRBJ2-7, with 7 bases matching TRBD1. The V and J ends lost 6 bases and 0 bases, in that order; junction bases with no gene match: 11. The CDR3 totals 16 residues. Germline CDR1 and CDR2: KGHSH and LQKENI. CDR3 region: CASSRSGTESSYEQYF. The CDR3 DNA sequence: TGTGCCAGCTCCCGATCCGGGACAGAAAGCTCCTACGAGCAGTACTTC.

The rearrangement joins TRBV4-1 to TRBJ1-2; D is perhaps TRBD1 (6 bases). CDR1 and CDR2 (germline): MGHRA, YSYEKL. V was cut by 1 base and J by 8 bases, with 11 bases left in between. This CDR3 has 13 amino acids. The CDR3 is CASSQVGAGGYTF. The CDR3, as DNA: TGCGCCAGCAGCCAAGTGGGGGCCGGGGGCTACACCTTC.

The sample holds a few counts of this clone. The gene calls are TRBV4-2 and TRBJ1-2; 9 bases match TRBD1. This CDR3 contains 14 residues. CDR1 is LGHNA and CDR2 is YNFKEQ in the germline V gene. The ends lost 2 bases at V and 5 bases at J; junction bases unmatched: 3. The CDR3 loop reads CASSQRDREYGYTF. The CDR3 bases are TGTGCCAGCAGCCAAAGGGACAGGGAATATGGCTACACCTTC.

V is TRBV7-2 and J is TRBJ2-1; 7 nucleotides line up with TRBD2. V lost 4 bases and J lost 0; bases outside the gene matches: 6. The germline V gene has CDR1 SGHTA and CDR2 FQGNSA. CDR3 size: 16 residues. CDR3 sequence: CASSSWTRTSYNEQFF. In DNA form, the CDR3 reads TGTGCCAGCAGCTCTTGGACTAGAACCTCCTACAATGAGCAGTTCTTC.

This rearrangement joins TRBV2 to TRBJ1-1; 7 bases match TRBD1. The junction had 14 bases not matched to a gene; V was cut back by 6 bases and J by 4 bases. CDR1 SNHLY and CDR2 FYNNEI come from the germline V gene. This CDR3 is 16 amino acids long. Here the CDR3 reads CASSAGTAKLGTEAFF. The CDR3 DNA is TGTGCCAGCAGCGCCGGGACAGCTAAACTGGGCACTGAAGCTTTCTTT.

The chain joins TRBV9 to TRBJ2-2; 10 nucleotides match TRBD2. Germline V gene sequence: CDR1 SGDLS, CDR2 YYNGEE. This CDR3 region has 15 residues. With 4 bases clipped from V and 6 bases from J, the junction kept 6 bases outside the gene matches. CDR3 in DNA: TGTGCCAGCAGCCCCCGGACTAGCGGCGCCGGGGAGCTGTTTTTT. Translating gives CASSPRTSGAGELFF.

This clone was detected once. V usage is TRBV7-2 and J usage is TRBJ1-1; D gene uncertain. V lost 2 bases to trimming and J lost 1 base, with 8 bases between them. The CDR3 runs to 14 residues. CDR1 and CDR2 (germline): SGHTA, FQGNSA. Here the CDR3 DNA reads TGTGCCAGCAGCTTATACCCAGGGAACACTGAAGCTTTCTTT. Protein product: CASSLYPGNTEAFF.